Below, 32 T cell receptor beta chains from the same sample are listed, as sequenced in a study of T cell repertoires in cytomegalovirus infection. TCRdb fed the reads into MiXCR, producing one record per CDR3 protein. The sample lists nearly 650,000 distinct CDR3 sequences, around 24% occurring once. Sequenced: CD8+ T cells from PBMCs. The receptors derive from a human donor in good health (CMV status not recorded). Some clones in this sample may be carry-over from other donors' samples.

Regarding this clonotype: The junction shows a germline mismatch at one end, possibly a read error. V and J are TRBV7-8 and TRBJ1-5, with 8 bases that match TRBD1. This CDR3 comprises 17 residues. Per germline, CDR1 SGHVS and CDR2 FQNEAQ. The CDR3 nucleotides read TGTGTCAGCAGCTGGACAGGGTGGAGGGGAGGCAATCAGCCCCAGCATTTT. As protein: CVSSWTGWRGGNQPQHF.

This clonotype was detected only once. Possible read error: a much larger clone is one base away. The V call is TRBV28, the J call TRBJ1-5; TRBD1 might be the D (5 bases). The CDR3 is 13 amino acids. Germline-derived CDR1 and CDR2 are MDHEN and SYDVKM. V was cut by 10 bases and J by 4 bases, with 14 bases left in between. DNA for the CDR3: TGTGCCAACAGGATGGGACGGAATCAGCCCCAGCATTTT. Its translation: CANRMGRNQPQHF.

The rearrangement joins TRBV29-1 to TRBJ2-2; TRBD1 agrees at 8 bases. The V gene's germline CDR1 is SQVTM and CDR2 ANQGSEA. This CDR3 is built from 16 residues. Unmatched junction bases numbered 6, after V lost 0 bases and J lost 3 bases. The CDR3 coding sequence is TGCAGCGTTGAAGATCAGGGACAGGAGGACACCGGGGAGCTGTTTTTT. Translated: CSVEDQGQEDTGELFF.

The chain couples TRBV28 to TRBJ2-1; 7 bases are a match to TRBD1. This CDR3 comprises 16 residues. The V segment lost 5 bases and the J segment 4 bases; nucleotides outside the gene matches: 11. Germline V gives CDR1 MDHEN, CDR2 SYDVKM. The CDR3 DNA reads TGTGCCAGCAGTAGCCGCCTGACAGGGACGTACAATGAGCAGTTCTTC. Translating gives CASSSRLTGTYNEQFF. Full variable domain (outside the CDR3, taken from reference TRBV28 and TRBJ2-1): DVKVTQSSRYLVKRTGEKVFLECVQDMDHENMFWYRQDPGLGLRLIYFSYDVKMKEKGDIPEGYSVSREKKERFSLILESASTNQTSMYLCASSSRLTGTYNEQFFGPGTRLTVL.

This clonotype was seen only once. The gene calls are TRBV4-1 and TRBJ1-1; 11 bases are a match to TRBD1. The junction had 13 bases not matched to a gene; V was cut back by 4 bases and J by 3 bases. Germline loops: CDR1 MGHRA, CDR2 YSYEKL. The CDR3 spans 18 residues. In DNA form, the CDR3 reads TGCGCCAGCAGCCGAGGGGCATACCCGGGACAGGGGGACACTGAAGCTTTCTTT. It yields the protein CASSRGAYPGQGDTEAFF.

This clonotype has a handful of counts. The chain combines TRBV10-3 with TRBJ1-5; D gene uncertain. CDR1 ENHRY and CDR2 SYGVKD come from the germline V gene. The CDR3 has 14 amino acids. V dropped 0 bases and J dropped 5 bases, with 8 bases sitting between them. CDR3 sequence (DNA): TGTGCCATCAGTGAGTCGGAAGGTTATCAGCCCCAGCATTTT. Protein sequence: CAISESEGYQPQHF.

The gene calls are TRBV12-3 or TRBV12-4 and TRBJ2-6, with D possibly being TRBD1 (6 bases). There are 15 residues in the CDR3. Trimming stripped 7 bases from V and 2 bases from J, with 12 bases between. This chain's CDR3 is CASIQGAAGANVLTF. For the CDR3, the DNA is TGTGCCAGCATACAGGGAGCGGCTGGGGCCAACGTCCTGACTTTC.

This clonotype turned up a few times. The V gene is TRBV25-1, the J gene TRBJ2-5, with 11 bases lining up with TRBD2. Germline CDR1 MGHDK, CDR2 SYGVNS. This CDR3 comprises 14 residues. The V and J ends lost 6 bases and 5 bases, in that order; junction bases with no gene match: 5. CDR3 sequence reads: CASRASGGQETQYF. CDR3 bases: TGTGCCAGCAGGGCTAGCGGGGGGCAGGAGACCCAGTACTTC.

At least ten counts were recorded for this clonotype. The V gene is TRBV6-2 or TRBV6-3, the J gene TRBJ1-1; 7 bases map to TRBD1. The CDR3 is 17 residues long. V lost 2 bases and J lost 3; bases outside the gene matches: 12. CDR1 is MNHEY and CDR2 is SVGEGT in the germline V gene. The CDR3 reads CASSYRETGKLYTEAFF. CDR3 nucleotides: TGTGCCAGCAGTTACCGTGAGACAGGGAAATTGTACACTGAAGCTTTCTTT.

The rearrangement joins TRBV5-5 to TRBJ1-4, with D maybe TRBD1 (6 bases). The V gene lost 0 bases and the J gene lost 7 bases, with 16 bases spanning the gap. The V gene's germline CDR1 is SGHKS and CDR2 YYEKEE (reference sequence). This CDR3 is 16 amino acids long. Here the CDR3 reads CASSLGDMGLGEKLFF. CDR3 sequence (DNA): TGTGCCAGCAGCTTGGGGGACATGGGGTTGGGTGAAAAACTGTTTTTT.

This clonotype was picked up a small number of times. The chain recombines TRBV7-9 with TRBJ2-1; D uncertain. Germline V gene lookup returns CDR1 SEHNR and CDR2 FQNEAQ (reference sequence). The CDR3 loop spans 12 amino acids. V was clipped by 5 bases and J by 9 bases, with 11 bases between them. The DNA of the CDR3 is TGTGCCAGCAGCCAAGGGTACGGTGAGCAGTTCTTC. Amino acid sequence: CASSQGYGEQFF. The entire variable domain, with the rest obtained from reference TRBV7-9 and TRBJ2-1, is as follows: DTGVSQNPRHKITKRGQNVTFRCDPISEHNRLYWYRQTLGQGPEFLTYFQNEAQLEKSRLLSDRFSAERPKGSFSTLEIQRTEQGDSAMYLCASSQGYGEQFFGPGTRLTVL.

The chain is built from TRBV6-2 or TRBV6-3 and TRBJ2-5; a weak D match, TRBD2 (6 bases). Germline CDR1 and CDR2: MNHEY and SVGEGT. CDR3 length: 16 residues. Trimming removed 0 bases from V and 2 bases from J, with 13 bases in between. The CDR3 sequence: CASSYSHGREQETQYF. CDR3 DNA: TGTGCCAGCAGTTACTCCCACGGGCGGGAACAAGAGACCCAGTACTTC.

Worth noting for this clonotype: A much larger clone lies one base from this, so it may be a read error. V is TRBV7-6 and J is TRBJ2-3, with unresolved D. The germline gives CDR1 SGHVS, CDR2 FNYEAQ. This CDR3 is 13 amino acids long. CDR3 region: CASSADPPDMQYF. The CDR3 region has the DNA TGTGCCAGCAGCGCCGACCCCCCAGATATGCAGTATTTT.

A single count supports this clonotype. One junction end disagrees with the germline gene, perhaps due to a read error. The chain employs TRBV7-6 and TRBJ2-4, with D unclear. The CDR3 runs to 12 residues. CDR1 and CDR2 from the germline V gene are SGHVS and FNYEAQ. The CDR3, as DNA: TGTGTCAGCAAAGGAGTGGAAAACATTCAGTACTTC. Amino acid sequence: CVSKGVENIQYF.

J is TRBJ1-5 and V is TRBV29-1, with D possibly TRBD1 on 5 matching bases. This CDR3 is built from 14 residues. Germline values: CDR1 SQVTM, CDR2 ANQGSEA. The V gene lost 1 base and the J gene lost 0 bases, with 7 bases spanning the gap. CDR3 nucleotide sequence: TGCAGCGTTGAAGTAGGGGATAGCAATCAGCCCCAGCATTTT. This codes for CSVEVGDSNQPQHF. Full variable domain (missing parts from reference TRBV29-1 and TRBJ1-5): SAVISQKPSRDICQRGTSLTIQCQVDSQVTMMFWYRQQPGQSLTLIATANQGSEATYESGFVIDKFPISRPNLTFSTLTVSNMSPEDSSIYLCSVEVGDSNQPQHFGDGTRLSIL.

The genes are TRBV6-2 or TRBV6-3 and TRBJ2-3, with D possibly being TRBD1 (6 bases). V was cut by 6 bases and J by 4 bases, with 14 bases left in between. Germline assignment: CDR1 MNHEY and CDR2 SVGEGT. The CDR3 runs to 14 residues. CDR3 bases: TGTGCCAGCAGGATAAGAGGGGGATCAGATACGCAGTATTTT. Protein: CASRIRGGSDTQYF.

Ten or more counts support this clonotype. This sequence joins TRBV12-3 or TRBV12-4 and TRBJ1-6; D is undetermined. The CDR3 has 13 residues. Trimming pared 7 bases from V and 13 bases from J, leaving 17 bases between. This CDR3 is CASTTGSAFPLHF. DNA of the CDR3: TGTGCCAGCACTACCGGGTCAGCTTTTCCCCTCCACTTT.

The count of this clonotype is one. J is TRBJ2-6 and V is TRBV7-9, with TRBD2 as a possible D gene (5 bases). The CDR3 is made up of 10 amino acids. The germline V gene has CDR1 SEHNR and CDR2 FQNEAQ (reference sequence). V lost 3 bases and J 17 bases, leaving 8 bases between the germline ends. The CDR3: CASSFTGLTF. The CDR3 DNA reads as TGTGCCAGCAGCTTTACGGGGTTGACTTTC.

The rearrangement links TRBV27 to TRBJ2-1; 13 bases are a match to TRBD2. V gave up 6 bases and J gave up 7 bases; unmatched junction bases: 6. The CDR3 runs to 15 residues. Looked up from germline, CDR1 is MNHEY and CDR2 is SMNVEV (reference sequence). The CDR3 nucleotides are TGTGCCAGCAGCATACTAGCGGGGGGGCAAAATGAGCAGTTCTTC. Its translation is CASSILAGGQNEQFF.

The rearrangement uses TRBV7-2 and TRBJ1-4; 7 bases agree with TRBD1. The CDR3 is 17 residues long. V dropped 1 base and J dropped 8; count of bases not matched to a gene: 13. Germline V gene sequence: CDR1 SGHTA, CDR2 FQGNSA. This CDR3 is CASSLDTPAGGVEKLFF. Here the CDR3 DNA reads TGTGCCAGCAGCTTAGATACCCCTGCAGGGGGAGTCGAAAAACTGTTTTTT.

There are a few counts of this clonotype. The V gene is TRBV7-6, the J gene TRBJ2-1; 11 bases align to TRBD2. The germline CDR1 and CDR2 sequences are SGHVS and FNYEAQ. V gave up 1 base and J gave up 8 bases; unmatched junction bases: 7. The CDR3 totals 16 residues. The CDR3 coding sequence is TGTGCCAGCAGCTTAGAAATAGCGGGGGGGCCAGATGAGCAGTTCTTC. Translated, it gives CASSLEIAGGPDEQFF.

Many counts were recorded for this clonotype. This chain uses TRBV7-8 with TRBJ1-5; 7 bases are a match to TRBD1. The CDR3 runs to 16 residues. The V gene end was trimmed by 0 bases and the J gene end by 4 bases; junction bases not matched to a gene: 6. Germline assignment: CDR1 SGHVS and CDR2 FQNEAQ. DNA for the CDR3: TGTGCCAGCAGCTTAGCGAGGGACAGAAGTAATCAGCCCCAGCATTTT. As protein: CASSLARDRSNQPQHF.

This clonotype was counted once. V usage is TRBV11-2 and J usage is TRBJ2-1; TRBD2 might be the D (6 bases). Trimming left V 0 bases short and J 3 bases short, with 15 bases between. This CDR3 has 17 amino acids. In germline, CDR1 is SGHAT, CDR2 FQNNGV. This chain's CDR3 is CASSLDRGGVLYNEQFF. CDR3 bases: TGTGCCAGCAGCTTAGATCGAGGAGGGGTGCTCTACAATGAGCAGTTCTTC.

This clonotype has a count of ten or more. This chain joins TRBV12-3 or TRBV12-4 and TRBJ1-5; a possible D gene is TRBD1 (6 bases). Trimming removed 3 bases at V and 1 base at J, with 13 bases between. This CDR3 is built from 16 residues. The CDR3 loop reads CASSFGGGASNQPQHF. DNA of the CDR3: TGTGCCAGCAGTTTCGGGGGGGGGGCGAGCAATCAGCCCCAGCATTTT.

With regard to this clonotype: A read error may be the cause here, since a much bigger clone is one base away. The chain links TRBV7-9 to TRBJ2-7; D perhaps matches TRBD1 (6 bases). The CDR3 runs to 16 residues. V lost 5 bases to trimming and J lost 0 bases, with 17 bases between them. Per germline, CDR1 SEHNR and CDR2 FQNEAQ (reference sequence). The CDR3 nucleotides are TGTGCCAGCAGCACCCTGGACAGAGACCACTCCTACGAGCAGTACTTC. This codes for CASSTLDRDHSYEQYF.

This clonotype was seen ten or more times. V usage is TRBV12-3 or TRBV12-4 and J usage is TRBJ2-7, with 7 positions matching TRBD1. This CDR3 is 12 amino acids long. With V trimmed by 7 bases and J by 2 bases, 2 bases remained unmatched. This CDR3 reads CASMDRPYEQYF. The CDR3 DNA sequence: TGTGCCAGCATGGACAGGCCCTACGAGCAGTACTTC.

Details on this clonotype: A read error may be the cause here, since a much bigger clone is one base away. The chain links TRBV28 to TRBJ2-1, with TRBD2 matching over 9 bases. Germline loops: CDR1 MDHEN, CDR2 SYDVKM. The CDR3 has 16 residues. This CDR3 reads CASRARRGGYYNEQCF. CDR3 DNA: TGTGCCAGCCGAGCCAGGCGGGGGGGCTACTACAATGAGCAGTGCTTC.

The chain joins TRBV4-2 to TRBJ2-1, with 15 bases fitting TRBD2. The germline gives CDR1 LGHNA, CDR2 YNFKEQ. V lost 3 bases, J lost 9 bases, and 3 bases stayed unmatched. The CDR3 runs 15 residues. CDR3 protein: CASSQGLAGGGEQFF. The CDR3 region has the DNA TGTGCCAGCAGCCAGGGACTAGCGGGGGGTGGTGAGCAGTTCTTC.

The table lists this clonotype with a few counts. V is TRBV7-9 and J is TRBJ2-2; perhaps D is TRBD1 or TRBD2 (6 bases each). V lost 5 bases and J 0 bases, leaving 16 bases between the germline ends. This CDR3 region has 17 residues. The germline CDR1 and CDR2 sequences are SEHNR and FQNEAQ (reference sequence). The CDR3 DNA is TGTGCCAGCAGCAGCCGGGACGGGGGCACGAACACCGGGGAGCTGTTTTTT. The encoded protein is CASSSRDGGTNTGELFF.

V is TRBV29-1 and J is TRBJ2-5, with 12 bases identical to TRBD2. The germline gives CDR1 SQVTM, CDR2 ANQGSEA. V lost 6 bases to trimming and J lost 5 bases; unmatched junction nucleotides: 13. CDR3 length: 16 amino acids. The DNA for the CDR3 is TGCAGCGTGCGCCTAGCGGGGGGGCGTATGGTGGAGACCCAGTACTTC. Encoded protein: CSVRLAGGRMVETQYF.

The CDR3 coding sequence is TGTGCCAGCAGTGAATGGGGAAACGGGGTTGATAATTCACCCCTCCACTTT. It is translated as CASSEWGNGVDNSPLHF. This rearrangement joins TRBV25-1 to TRBJ1-6; no definite D call. The CDR3 is 17 residues long. Germline CDR1 reads MGHDK; CDR2 reads SYGVNS. Trimming removed 1 base from V and 5 bases from J, with 15 bases in between.

This clonotype was counted a few times. The chain couples TRBV4-2 to TRBJ1-5; D call uncertain. The germline V gene encodes CDR1 LGHNA and CDR2 YNFKEQ. The CDR3 has 15 residues. V lost 4 bases, J lost 4 bases, and 14 bases lay in between. The CDR3: CASSPSLDPNQPQHF. The CDR3 nucleotides are TGTGCCAGCAGCCCAAGTCTGGACCCAAATCAGCCCCAGCATTTT.